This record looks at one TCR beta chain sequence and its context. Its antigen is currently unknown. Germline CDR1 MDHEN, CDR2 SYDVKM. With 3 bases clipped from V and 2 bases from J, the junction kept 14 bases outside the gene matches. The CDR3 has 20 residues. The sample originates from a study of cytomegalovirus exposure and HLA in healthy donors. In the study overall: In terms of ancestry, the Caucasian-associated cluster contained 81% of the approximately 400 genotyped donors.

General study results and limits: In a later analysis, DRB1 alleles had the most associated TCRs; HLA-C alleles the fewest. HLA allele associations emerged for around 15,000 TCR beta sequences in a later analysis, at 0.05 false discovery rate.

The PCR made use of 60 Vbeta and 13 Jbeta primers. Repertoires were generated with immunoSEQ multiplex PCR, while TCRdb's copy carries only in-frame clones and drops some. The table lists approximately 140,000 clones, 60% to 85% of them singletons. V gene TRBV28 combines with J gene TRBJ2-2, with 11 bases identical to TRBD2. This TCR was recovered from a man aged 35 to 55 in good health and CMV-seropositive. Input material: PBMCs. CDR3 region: CASSFPTPPSGRLNTGELFF. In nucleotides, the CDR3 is TGTGCCAGCAGTTTCCCTACTCCTCCTAGCGGGAGGCTAAACACCGGGGAGCTGTTTTTT.